This T cell receptor (beta chain) originates from a study of blood T cell repertoires in COVID-19. For the study at large: Both acute and convalescent COVID-19 samples were obtained from the United States, Italy and Spain. Sources were T cells, B-cell-depleted T cells, or PBMCs; the material itself was cDNA or gDNA.

From germline, CDR1 is GTSNPN and CDR2 SVGIG (reference sequence). Trimming removed 1 base at V and 0 bases at J, with 19 bases between. The CDR3 length is 18 residues. In the authors' methods: Quantification of nucleated cells was approximated via reference gene primer amplification. Method: immunoSEQ multiplex PCR; TCRdb's copy keeps in-frame clones and lacks some. V and J calls and clone size come straight from that table; D and trimming were deduced from the DNA. Among over 150,000 clones listed, approximately 79% were seen once. The sample taken for sequencing was peripheral blood. This clonotype was obtained from a woman aged 70-85 years with acute or convalescent COVID-19. The chain has TRBV30 and TRBJ2-1; D is perhaps TRBD2 (6 bases). CDR3 sequence reads: CAWSDNSGAGSSYNEQFF. The DNA for the CDR3 is TGTGCCTGGAGTGATAATTCCGGGGCGGGAAGCTCCTACAATGAGCAGTTCTTC.